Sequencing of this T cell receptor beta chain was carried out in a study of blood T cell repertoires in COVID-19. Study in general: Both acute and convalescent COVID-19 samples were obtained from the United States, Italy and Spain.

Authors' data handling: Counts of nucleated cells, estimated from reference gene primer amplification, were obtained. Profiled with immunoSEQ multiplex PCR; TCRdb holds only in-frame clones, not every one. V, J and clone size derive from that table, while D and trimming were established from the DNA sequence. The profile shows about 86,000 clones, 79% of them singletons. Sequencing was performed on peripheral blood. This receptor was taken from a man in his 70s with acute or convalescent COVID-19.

The CDR3 sequence: CASSLLRGTRNTEAFF. As DNA, the CDR3 is TGTGCCAGCAGCTTACTAAGGGGGACCCGGAACACTGAAGCTTTCTTT. V usage is TRBV11-2 and J usage is TRBJ1-1; a possible D gene is TRBD1 (6 bases). Germline V gene lookup returns CDR1 SGHAT and CDR2 FQNNGV. The CDR3 has 16 amino acids. Trimming stripped 2 bases from V and 1 base from J, with 14 bases between.